These 6 T cell receptor beta chains were sequenced from one sample in a study of shared clonotypes between healthy human individuals. Only in-frame clones appear in the TCRdb table, and some are missing; sequencing was by immunoSEQ multiplex PCR. The repertoire holds roughly 1 million clones, with roughly 75% as singletons. The sequenced sample was memory CD4+ T cells sorted from blood. Specified subset: CD45RA-negative fraction. The receptors shown here come from a man in his late teens or twenties in good health.

This clone was seen more than once but under ten times. The CDR3 is CASSELGSNYGYTF. The CDR3 DNA reads as TGTGCCAGCAGTGAACTAGGCTCTAACTATGGCTACACCTTC. This rearrangement joins TRBV6-1 to TRBJ1-2; D not resolved. The CDR3 length is 14 residues. Deletions cut 2 bases from V and 0 bases from J, with 7 bases between. The germline V gene encodes CDR1 MNHNS and CDR2 SASEGT.

The chain joins TRBV5-1 to TRBJ2-1, with D perhaps TRBD2 (6 bases). Trimming took 4 bases from V and 4 from J, leaving 15 bases between them. Germline V gives CDR1 SGHRS, CDR2 YFSETQ. The CDR3 is 15 residues long. This CDR3 is CASSGSGTHYNEQFF. The CDR3 DNA sequence: TGCGCCAGCAGCGGGTCGGGGACTCATTACAATGAGCAGTTCTTC. Full variable domain (missing parts from reference TRBV5-1 and TRBJ2-1): KAGVTQTPRYLIKTRGQQVTLSCSPISGHRSVSWYQQTPGQGLQFLFEYFSETQRNKGNFPGRFSGRQFSNSRSEMNVSTLELGDSALYLCASSGSGTHYNEQFFGPGTRLTVL.

The rearrangement joins TRBV5-4 to TRBJ2-5; D is uncertain. This CDR3 has 14 amino acids. CDR1 SGHNT and CDR2 YYREEE come from the germline V gene (reference sequence). Deletions cut 0 bases from V and 1 base from J, with 7 bases between. CDR3 loop: CASSLAGAQETQYF. CDR3 DNA: TGTGCCAGCAGCTTGGCCGGAGCCCAAGAGACCCAGTACTTC. The whole variable domain, remainder taken from reference TRBV5-4 and TRBJ2-5, is ETGVTQSPTHLIKTRGQQVTLRCSSQSGHNTVSWYQQALGQGPQFIFQYYREEENGRGNFPPRFSGLQFPNYSSELNVNALELDDSALYLCASSLAGAQETQYFGPGTRLLVL.

This clone has a handful of counts. The chain carries TRBV4-2 and TRBJ2-1, with 8 positions matching TRBD2. CDR3 length equals 17 residues. CDR1 is LGHNA, CDR2 YNFKEQ, per germline. Losses at the gene ends were 1 base for V and 5 bases for J; bases not matched to a gene: 10. This chain's CDR3 is CASSQGSVLAENNEQFF. The DNA for the CDR3 is TGTGCCAGCAGCCAAGGTTCAGTACTAGCGGAGAACAATGAGCAGTTCTTC.

This clone was recorded a few times. The chain joins TRBV7-2 to TRBJ2-3; the D gene is possibly TRBD2 (6 bases). CDR1 and CDR2 (germline): SGHTA, FQGNSA. The ends were cut back, 5 bases at V and 0 bases at J, with 18 bases in the middle. The CDR3 loop spans 17 amino acids. The CDR3, as DNA: TGTGCCAGCAGCCTTCGGGACTCCCAGCGAAGCACAGATACGCAGTATTTT. Amino acid sequence: CASSLRDSQRSTDTQYF.

This clone came up once. The chain uses TRBV5-1 and TRBJ1-5; D unresolved. Trimming left V 0 bases short and J 3 bases short, with 10 bases between. This CDR3 is built from 15 residues. Germline V gene lookup returns CDR1 SGHRS and CDR2 YFSETQ. The CDR3 nucleotides read TGCGCCAGCAGCTTGGCCCCTGGCCTCAATCAGCCCCAGCATTTT. Amino acids: CASSLAPGLNQPQHF.